This T cell receptor beta chain was recovered during a study of blood T cell repertoires in COVID-19. Study summary: PBMCs, B-cell-depleted T cells, or T cells provided the cDNA or gDNA that made up the material.

The authors' processing: Amplified reference gene primers provided the basis for estimating nucleated cell counts. Sequencing was performed with immunoSEQ multiplex PCR; in TCRdb, only in-frame clones are kept and a portion is missing. V, J and clone size are taken as reported in that table, and D and trimming were inferred from the DNA itself. The profile covers 210,000 or so clones, with about four fifths appearing a single time and approximately 5% taken by the ten largest. Participants were placed into cohorts based on the clinical history they reported. All exposed participants met a person with COVID-19 within 2 weeks before entering the study. This sequence originates from a woman in her forties or fifties who had been exposed to COVID-19. Sequenced material: PBMCs or T cells enriched from blood (not recorded which).

This chain's CDR3 is CASSPLAGYTGELFF. For the CDR3, the DNA is TGTGCCAGCTCACCTCTAGCGGGCTACACCGGGGAGCTGTTTTTT. The V gene is TRBV18, the J gene TRBJ2-2; 8 nucleotides align to TRBD2. The CDR3 length is 15 residues. The V and J ends lost 3 bases and 3 bases, in that order; junction bases with no gene match: 3. The germline gives CDR1 KGHSH, CDR2 LQKENI.